This T cell receptor (beta chain) came from a study of radiation and T cells in renal cell carcinoma. A single count supports this clone. As for time point: baseline pretreatment blood. Treatment specified: 15 Gy SBRT to primary tumor, nephrectomy 4 weeks later. Measured with immunoSEQ multiplex PCR; TCRdb has only the in-frame clones, and not every one. The sample includes about 91,000 clones, 70% to 85% seen only once; the top ten take around 6.7%. The CDR3 has 12 amino acids. Germline CDR1 reads SEHNR; CDR2 reads FQNEAQ (reference sequence). V lost 5 bases to trimming and J lost 5 bases, with 9 bases between them.

This sequence joins TRBV7-9 and TRBJ2-5, with a possible D match to TRBD2 (6 bases). The material was blood, obtained from a patient whose treatment included radiotherapy and nephrectomy. The sequence was collected from a man aged 55 to 70 with renal cell carcinoma. The CDR3 DNA reads TGTGCCAGCAGCCGCCGGGGGGAGACCCAGTACTTC. Amino acid sequence: CASSRRGETQYF. Using reference TRBV7-9 and TRBJ2-5 for the parts outside the CDR3, the full variable domain is DTGVSQNPRHKITKRGQNVTFRCDPISEHNRLYWYRQTLGQGPEFLTYFQNEAQLEKSRLLSDRFSAERPKGSFSTLEIQRTEQGDSAMYLCASSRRGETQYFGPGTRLLVL.